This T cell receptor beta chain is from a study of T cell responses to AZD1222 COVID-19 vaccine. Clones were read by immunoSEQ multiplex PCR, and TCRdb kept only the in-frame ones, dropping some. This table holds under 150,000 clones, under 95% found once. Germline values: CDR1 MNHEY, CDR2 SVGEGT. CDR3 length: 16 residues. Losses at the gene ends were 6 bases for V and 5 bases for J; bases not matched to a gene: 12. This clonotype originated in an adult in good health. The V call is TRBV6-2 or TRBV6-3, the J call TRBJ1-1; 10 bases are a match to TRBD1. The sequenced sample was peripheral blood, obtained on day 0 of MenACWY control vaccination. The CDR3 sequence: CASSPVLRTGGTEAFF. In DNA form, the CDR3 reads TGTGCCAGCAGCCCTGTACTCAGGACAGGGGGGACTGAAGCTTTCTTT.